These T cell receptor beta chains were read from a single sample in a study of T cells in Graves' hyperthyroidism and ophthalmopathy. One entry per CDR3 protein, called by TCRdb with MiXCR from the multiplex PCR reads. The data contain about 840,000 distinct CDR3 sequences, around 38% of them singletons. Sequenced: blood. The origin of the receptors is a man between 18 and 35 years old with Graves' hyperthyroidism. Both conserved end residues are part of each CDR3. D genes are given only for firm matches. Clone size is given for some rows only: seen once, a few or many times, or a class if the clone is expanded.

J: TRBJ2-7; D: NA; size: few; V: TRBV7-9; CDR3: CASSHVQPSSYEQYF; DNA: TGTGCCAGCAGCCACGTTCAACCCAGCTCCTACGAGCAGTACTTC
J: TRBJ2-7; D: TRBD2; size: NA; V: TRBV5-4; CDR3: CASSQVLGGRAGEQYF; DNA: TGCGCCAGCAGCCAAGTTCTAGGCGGGAGGGCCGGCGAGCAGTACTTC
J: TRBJ1-1; D: TRBD1; size: NA; V: TRBV2; CDR3: CASSQTGVAAEAFF; DNA: TGTGCCAGCAGTCAGACAGGGGTAGCAGCTGAAGCTTTCTTT
J: TRBJ2-2; D: TRBD1; size: many; V: TRBV29-1; CDR3: CSVSLTGGSGELFF; DNA: TGCAGCGTATCGCTAACAGGGGGATCCGGGGAGCTGTTTTTT
J: TRBJ1-1; D: NA; size: NA; V: TRBV5-1; CDR3: CAGSAPGNTEAFF; DNA: TGCGCCGGCAGCGCGCCGGGGAACACTGAAGCTTTCTTT
J: TRBJ1-2; D: NA; size: once; V: TRBV29-1; CDR3: CSYSEGRYGYTF; DNA: TGCAGTTACTCGGAGGGGAGATATGGCTACACCTTC
J: TRBJ2-7; D: TRBD1; size: NA; V: TRBV19; CDR3: CASSPGTGAWEQYF; DNA: TGTGCCAGTAGTCCCGGGACAGGGGCGTGGGAGCAGTACTTC
J: TRBJ2-2; D: NA; size: NA; V: TRBV9; CDR3: CASSSESARVWSPNTGELFF; DNA: TGTGCCAGCAGCTCCGAAAGTGCGAGGGTGTGGTCCCCGAACACCGGGGAGCTGTTTTTT
J: TRBJ1-1; D: TRBD1; size: once; V: TRBV9; CDR3: CASKRTGALLTEAFF; DNA: TGTGCCAGCAAACGGACAGGGGCTCTCCTCACTGAAGCTTTCTTT
J: TRBJ2-3; D: NA; size: NA; V: TRBV10-3; CDR3: CAISRGSEQYF; DNA: TGTGCCATCAGTCGGGGAAGTGAGCAGTATTTT
J: TRBJ2-2; D: NA; size: NA; V: TRBV19; CDR3: CASSIGQGELFF; DNA: TGTGCCAGTAGTATCGGACAGGGGGAGCTGTTTTTT
J: TRBJ1-1; D: NA; size: NA; V: TRBV12-3/TRBV12-4; CDR3: CASGAGLNTEAFF; DNA: TGTGCCAGCGGGGCAGGGTTGAACACTGAAGCTTTCTTT